Sequencing of this T cell receptor (beta chain) was carried out in a study of cytomegalovirus exposure and HLA in healthy donors. Study observations and caveats: Three chains tied to CMV proved CMV antigen-specific in vitro. Among TCR sequences, most were rare, though some public TCRs appeared in many donors.

Concerning this clone itself: Its antigen is unidentified.

The repertoire was sequenced with immunoSEQ multiplex PCR; TCRdb's copy has only in-frame clones and lacks some. The table shows around 300,000 clones, with around 87% occurring only once. Germline CDR1 and CDR2: SGHTA and FQGNSA. Trimming pared 4 bases from V and 6 bases from J, leaving 5 bases between. CDR3 length: 11 amino acids. V and J are TRBV7-2 and TRBJ2-3; D might be TRBD1 or TRBD2, each matching 5 bases. This sequence originates from a woman younger than 45 in good health and CMV-seropositive. The sample comprised PBMCs. This CDR3 is CASSWGDTQYF. CDR3 bases: TGTGCCAGCAGCTGGGGGGATACGCAGTATTTT.